This TCR beta chain was identified during a study of blood T cell repertoires in COVID-19 (dated by TCRdb to about 2020). Describing the broader study: Samples from collaborators originated in the United States, Italy and Spain and spanned both the acute and convalescent phases of COVID-19. The repertoires were released in a freely available public database intended as a resource for research on the immune response to SARS-CoV-2. Where available, HLA class I and class II types were obtained from metadata supplied by the sample provider rather than from assay-based typing. The dataset comprised deeply sampled blood TCRbeta repertoires from subjects exposed to, actively infected with, or recovered from COVID-19. The samples were drawn from the first 160 participants of the ongoing ImmuneRACE study and from more than 1,000 subjects provided by 6 global collaborators. Sample metadata almost always included a de-identified subject ID, COVID-19 status, age in years and sex. The material from the prospective study consisted of cDNA or gDNA derived from T cells, B-cell-depleted T cells, or PBMCs.

This clone has at least ten counts. The clone's antigen remains unknown. No much larger clonotype is one base removed from it; base qualities were not supplied. From cysteine to phenylalanine, the CDR3 is 16 amino acids long. Here the CDR3 DNA is all that survives: 48 bases in frame from base 1. After removal of 0 bases from V and 4 bases from J, the junction retains 6 bases not matched to a gene. As encoded in the germline V gene, CDR1 is SGHTS while CDR2 is YDEGEE. General study outcomes and caveats: The amount of clinical and demographic metadata varied by source and participant and was provided uncurated.

The immunoSEQ Assay, a bias-controlled multiplex PCR, was used to amplify TCRbeta CDR3 regions from genomic DNA. The authors' analysis ran thus. The number of nucleated cells in each sample was estimated from the amplification of reference gene primers within the assay. Sequence reads were collapsed and filtered to measure the absolute abundance of every unique TCRbeta CDR3 rearrangement. For each sample, productive Simpson clonality was calculated as the square root of Simpson's diversity index over productive rearrangements. What TCRdb holds here is the immuneACCESS table cut down to in-frame rearrangements. Part of the clones is not present; checked against another copy, under half of the missing clones reflect an unresolved V gene, and the others are unexplained. Clone size and the V and J calls come from that table; the DNA yielded D and trimming. In all, the sample holds around 71,000 clones, and around 80% of those were seen once. In total, the top ten clones hold approximately 27% of the sample.

Collaborating institutions collected whole blood in K2EDTA tubes following their own protocols. For TCRbeta analysis, collaborators shipped samples in one of three forms: frozen whole blood, isolated PBMCs, or DNA extracted from either of those sample types. The chain links TRBV5-8 with TRBJ2-7; 11 nucleotides in the junction match TRBD2. The sequence was obtained from a woman older than 75 with active or convalescent COVID-19. The material sequenced was peripheral blood. The CDR3 is CASSLANGLAGYEQYF. The DNA is as follows: TGTGCCAGCAGCTTGGCCAACGGACTAGCGGGTTACGAGCAGTACTTC.